This TCR beta chain was captured by sequencing in a study of shared clonotypes between healthy human individuals. Sequenced by immunoSEQ multiplex PCR; TCRdb stores in-frame clones only, minus some. The table shows a few million clones, with 92% occurring only once. This clone was observed a single time. In germline, CDR1 is LGHNA, CDR2 YSLEER. The CDR3 is made up of 14 amino acids. Trimming took off 7 bases at V and 0 bases at J, with 13 bases between the two ends. This TCR derives from a man between 18 and 29 years old in good health. Some clones in this sample may be carry-over from other donors' samples. The rearrangement joins TRBV4-3 to TRBJ2-7; possible D gene TRBD2, 6 bases. Sequencing was done on a sample of naive CD4+ T cells from PBMCs. The subset here: CD45RA+ positively selected. The CDR3 DNA sequence: TGCGCCAGCAATAAGCGGGTGCCCTCCTACGAGCAGTACTTC. This gives the protein CASNKRVPSYEQYF.